This TCR beta chain emerged from a study of spatial heterogeneity in lung cancer. At the level of the study: At disease recurrence, some blood samples were drawn, with first recurrence at a median of around 400 days.

This clonotype has only a few counts. This beta chain slipped into a library made for alpha chains as a stray read, so its size is not meaningful. As to time point: blood taken at disease recurrence. The sequenced material consisted of unsorted whole RNA from tumor, nontumor lung or frozen PBMC. TCRdb ran MiXCR on the 5' RACE reads and lists one entry per CDR3 protein. The sample consists of 8,500 to 10,000 distinct CDR3 sequences, 3% to 4.5% of them appearing once. This receptor was obtained from a female donor with early-stage non-small cell lung cancer. The sample was PBMCs, taken at recurrence.

This CDR3 reads CASSRDRVYEQYF. As DNA, the CDR3 is TGTGCCAGCAGCCGGGACAGGGTCTACGAGCAGTACTTC. V gene TRBV7-8 combines with J gene TRBJ2-7; 9 bases line up with TRBD1. V lost 5 bases, J lost 3 bases, and 2 bases stayed unmatched. Per germline, CDR1 SGHVS and CDR2 FQNEAQ. There are 13 residues in the CDR3.